The rows below give T cell receptor beta chains drawn from one sample of a study of blood T cell repertoires in COVID-19. Using immunoSEQ multiplex PCR, the repertoire was profiled, and TCRdb retains in-frame clones only, with some absent. The sample includes nearly 250,000 clones, roughly 83% seen only once; the top ten take approximately 5.5%. Material for sequencing was peripheral blood. Source of these receptors: a woman over 75 with COVID-19, enrolled during active disease. CDR3s leave out the opening cysteine and the closing phenylalanine or tryptophan.

V gene: TRBV19
J gene: TRBJ2-4
CDR3 protein: ASSIVSGQGAIQY

V gene: TRBV28
J gene: TRBJ2-7
CDR3 protein: ASSTDRGTVRGYEQY

V gene: TRBV3-1/TRBV3-2
J gene: TRBJ2-3
CDR3 protein: ASSQDYAGGVDTQY

V gene: TRBV13
J gene: TRBJ2-3
CDR3 protein: ASSLRTTSTDTQY

V gene: TRBV21-1
J gene: TRBJ2-3
CDR3 protein: ASSMGDRAADTQY

V gene: TRBV28
J gene: TRBJ1-2
CDR3 protein: ASSFQGANYGYT

V gene: TRBV9
J gene: TRBJ2-7
CDR3 protein: ASSVRTGGEEQY

V gene: TRBV5-1
J gene: TRBJ2-5
CDR3 protein: ASSLSTGDETQY

V gene: TRBV29-1
J gene: TRBJ1-2
CDR3 protein: SVVGFNYGYT

V gene: TRBV30
J gene: TRBJ2-1
CDR3 protein: AWARAGGYNEQF

V gene: TRBV24-1
J gene: TRBJ2-7
CDR3 protein: ATSDARGYEQY